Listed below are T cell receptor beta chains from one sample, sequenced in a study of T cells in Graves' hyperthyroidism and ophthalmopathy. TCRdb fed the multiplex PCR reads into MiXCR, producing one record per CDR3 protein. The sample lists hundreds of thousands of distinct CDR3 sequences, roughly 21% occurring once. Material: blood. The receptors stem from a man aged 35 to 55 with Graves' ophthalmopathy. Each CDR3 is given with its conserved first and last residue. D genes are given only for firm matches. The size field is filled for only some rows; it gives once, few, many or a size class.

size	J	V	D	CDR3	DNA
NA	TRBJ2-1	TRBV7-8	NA	CASSDPSLGINEQFF	TGTGCCAGCAGTGACCCTTCTTTGGGGATCAATGAGCAGTTCTTC
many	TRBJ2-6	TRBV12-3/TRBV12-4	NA	CASSFAFSGANVLTF	TGTGCCAGCAGTTTCGCCTTCTCTGGGGCCAACGTCCTGACTTTC
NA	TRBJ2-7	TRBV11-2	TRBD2	CASGYPPTGTSGPREQYF	TGTGCCAGCGGATACCCCCCTACCGGGACTAGCGGACCGCGCGAGCAGTACTTC
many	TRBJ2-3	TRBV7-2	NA	CASSIPGTQYF	TGTGCCAGCAGCATCCCCGGTACGCAGTATTTT
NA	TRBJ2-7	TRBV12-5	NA	CASAPGAGDYEQYF	TGTGCTAGTGCCCCGGGGGCCGGGGACTACGAGCAGTACTTC
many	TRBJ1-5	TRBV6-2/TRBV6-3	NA	CASSHRTERYQPQHF	TGTGCCAGCAGTCACAGGACAGAGAGGTATCAGCCCCAGCATTTT
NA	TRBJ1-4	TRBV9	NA	CASSPKVATNEKLFF	TGTGCCAGCAGCCCGAAGGTCGCAACTAATGAAAAACTGTTTTTT
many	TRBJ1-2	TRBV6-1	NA	CASSYSAGGGYTF	TGTGCCAGCAGTTACTCTGCGGGGGGAGGCTACACCTTC
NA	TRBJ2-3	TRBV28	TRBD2	CASSPGLAGLADTQYF	TGTGCCAGCAGCCCTGGACTAGCGGGATTAGCAGATACGCAGTATTTT
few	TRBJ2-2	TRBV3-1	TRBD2	CASSLGLAYPGELFF	TGTGCCAGCAGCCTCGGACTAGCCTATCCCGGGGAGCTGTTTTTT
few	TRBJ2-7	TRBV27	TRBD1	CASRKTGGGVLREQYF	TGTGCCAGCAGAAAGACAGGGGGCGGTGTCCTGAGGGAGCAGTACTTC
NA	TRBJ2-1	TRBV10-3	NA	CAISAGLNNEQFF	TGTGCCATCAGTGCCGGCTTGAACAATGAGCAGTTCTTC
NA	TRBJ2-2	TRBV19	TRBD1	CASRIPLGTGVLSGELFF	TGTGCCAGTAGGATCCCTCTCGGGACAGGGGTGCTATCCGGGGAGCTGTTTTTT
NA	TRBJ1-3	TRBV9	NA	CASSIAAGRSGNTIYF	TGTGCCAGCAGCATAGCTGCAGGGCGCTCTGGAAACACCATATATTTT
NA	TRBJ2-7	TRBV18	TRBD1	CASSPGKGASYEQYF	TGTGCCAGCTCACCAGGAAAGGGGGCCTCCTACGAGCAGTACTTC
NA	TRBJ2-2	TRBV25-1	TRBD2	CASSSRSSGRAWNGELFF	TGTGCCAGCAGTTCACGGTCTAGCGGGAGGGCCTGGAACGGGGAGCTGTTTTTT
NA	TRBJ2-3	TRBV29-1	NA	CSISEDSLWFTDTQYF	TGCAGCATCTCCGAGGACAGCCTATGGTTCACAGATACGCAGTATTTT
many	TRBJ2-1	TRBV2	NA	CARSRILTKRDEQFF	TGTGCCAGGAGTCGTATACTCACTAAACGGGATGAGCAGTTCTTC
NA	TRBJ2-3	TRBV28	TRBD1	CASSFQGAPSDTQYF	TGTGCCAGCAGTTTCCAGGGGGCGCCTTCAGATACGCAGTATTTT
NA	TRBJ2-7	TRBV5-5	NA	CASTDGAYEQYF	TGTGCCAGCACGGACGGAGCCTACGAGCAGTACTTC
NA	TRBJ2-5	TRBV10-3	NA	CAISGSLGTQYF	TGTGCCATCAGTGGTTCGCTTGGGACCCAGTACTTC
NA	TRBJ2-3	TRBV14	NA	CASSHDLRGRTDTQYF	TGTGCCAGCAGCCATGACCTGAGGGGGAGAACAGATACGCAGTATTTT
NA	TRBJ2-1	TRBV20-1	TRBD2	CSAGTSGRRNYEQFF	TGCAGTGCAGGGACTAGCGGGAGGCGAAACTATGAGCAGTTCTTC
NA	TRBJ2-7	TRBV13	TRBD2	CASSRRTSGGVGSYEQYF	TGTGCCAGCAGCCGACGGACTAGCGGGGGGGTGGGATCGTACGAGCAGTACTTC
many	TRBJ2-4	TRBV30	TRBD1	CASGQGRVIQYF	TGTGCCTCTGGACAGGGGCGCGTCATTCAGTACTTC
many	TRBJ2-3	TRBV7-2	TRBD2	CASSPIGLASADTQYF	TGTGCCAGCAGCCCCATTGGACTAGCTTCCGCAGATACGCAGTATTTT
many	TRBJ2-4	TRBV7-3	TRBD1	CASSSTGTGGDIQYF	TGTGCCAGCAGCTCCACCGGGACAGGGGGGGACATTCAGTACTTC
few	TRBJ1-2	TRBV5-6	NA	CASSSWGVAYGYTF	TGTGCCAGCAGCTCCTGGGGGGTTGCCTATGGCTACACCTTC
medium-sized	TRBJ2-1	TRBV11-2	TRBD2	CASSLGPGLAAYNEQFF	TGTGCCAGCAGCTTAGGACCCGGACTAGCGGCTTACAATGAGCAGTTCTTC
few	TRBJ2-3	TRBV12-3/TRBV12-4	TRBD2	CASSFGGGGAWTDTQYF	TGTGCCAGCAGTTTCGGGGGCGGGGGGGCCTGGACAGATACGCAGTATTTT
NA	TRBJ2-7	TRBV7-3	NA	CASRAGREQYF	TGTGCCAGCAGAGCAGGACGCGAGCAGTACTTC
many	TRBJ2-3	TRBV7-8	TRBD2	CASSRTSEMGTDTQYF	TGTGCCAGCAGCCGAACTAGCGAGATGGGGACAGATACGCAGTATTTT
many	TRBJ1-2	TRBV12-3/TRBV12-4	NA	CASTPGKGYGYTF	TGTGCCAGCACCCCAGGGAAAGGCTATGGCTACACCTTC
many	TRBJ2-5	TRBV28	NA	CASSFRLPETQYF	TGTGCCAGCAGTTTTCGCCTCCCGGAGACCCAGTACTTC
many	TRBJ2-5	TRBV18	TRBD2	CASSPTSGVEETQYF	TGTGCCAGCTCACCGACTAGCGGGGTCGAAGAGACCCAGTACTTC
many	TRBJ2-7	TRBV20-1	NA	CSAKPPGHLYEQYF	TGCAGTGCTAAACCCCCGGGCCACCTCTACGAGCAGTACTTC
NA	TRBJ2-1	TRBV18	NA	CASSPQGTGEQFF	TGTGCCAGCTCACCACAGGGAACGGGCGAGCAGTTCTTC
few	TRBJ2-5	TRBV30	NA	CAWDIQETQYF	TGTGCCTGGGACATCCAAGAGACCCAGTACTTC
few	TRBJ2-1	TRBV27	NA	CASQGGYEQFF	TGTGCCAGCCAAGGAGGGTACGAGCAGTTCTTC
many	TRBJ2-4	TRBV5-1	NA	CASSSIAKNIQYF	TGCGCCAGCAGCTCTATAGCCAAAAACATTCAGTACTTC